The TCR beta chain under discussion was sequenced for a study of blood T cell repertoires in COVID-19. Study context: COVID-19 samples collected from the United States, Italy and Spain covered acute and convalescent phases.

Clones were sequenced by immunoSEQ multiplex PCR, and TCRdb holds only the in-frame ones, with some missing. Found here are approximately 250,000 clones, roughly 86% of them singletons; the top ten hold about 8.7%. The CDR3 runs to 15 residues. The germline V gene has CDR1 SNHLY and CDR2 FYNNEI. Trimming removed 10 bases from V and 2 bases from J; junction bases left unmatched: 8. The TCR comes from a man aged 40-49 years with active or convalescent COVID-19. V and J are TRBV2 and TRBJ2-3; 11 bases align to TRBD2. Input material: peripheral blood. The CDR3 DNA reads TGTGCCAAGTCACAGACTAGCGGGAACACAGATACGCAGTATTTT. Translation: CAKSQTSGNTDTQYF.